Sequencing of this T cell receptor beta chain was carried out in a study of blood T cell repertoires in COVID-19 (dated by TCRdb to about 2020). Background for the entire study: Collaborator samples came from the United States, Italy and Spain and covered acute and convalescent phases of COVID-19. Samples came from the ongoing ImmuneRACE study (first 160 participants) plus 1,254 subjects from 6 global collaborators. The repertoires were released in a freely available public database meant as a resource for research on the immune response to SARS-CoV-2. Subjects who had been exposed to COVID-19, were actively infected with it, or had recovered from it provided the deeply sampled blood TCRbeta repertoires that made up the dataset. Sample metadata almost always included a de-identified subject ID, COVID-19 status, age in years and sex. The material from the prospective study consisted of cDNA or gDNA derived from T cells, B-cell-depleted T cells, or PBMCs. Where available, HLA class I and class II types were obtained from metadata supplied by the sample provider rather than from assay-based typing.

TCRbeta CDR3 regions were amplified from genomic DNA by means of the immunoSEQ Assay, a bias-controlled multiplex PCR. The study's processing was this. Within the assay, amplification of reference gene primers was used to estimate how many nucleated cells each sample contained. To quantify the absolute abundance of each unique TCRbeta CDR3 rearrangement, sequence reads were collapsed and filtered. For each sample, productive Simpson clonality was calculated as the square root of Simpson's diversity index across productive rearrangements. TCRdb stores this immuneACCESS table with in-frame sequences only. Part of the clones is absent; in the studies checked, under half of the shortfall reflects unresolved V genes, and no reason is known for the rest. V and J calls and clone size are as listed in that table; D and trimming were resolved from the DNA. Counted in this sample were about 210,000 clones; approximately 86% of them appeared once. The leading ten clones occupy 10% to 13% of the sample.

Regarding this clone: Its recognized antigen is unknown. Base-call qualities are not available, and no considerably larger clone is one nucleotide away.

General conclusions and limits of the study: How much clinical and demographic metadata was included differed by source and by participant, and the metadata was provided uncurated.

Enrolling through a virtual design, the prospective study's participants ranged in age from roughly 18 to 95 years and lived across 20 to 25 United States geographic areas. To assign participants to cohorts, the prospective study relied on clinical history that participants themselves reported in a screening survey and a study questionnaire. In the prospective study, whole blood, serum and a nasopharyngeal or oropharyngeal swab were collected from each participant by mobile phlebotomists. Participants in the prospective study had the option to provide additional blood draws and questionnaires over a roughly two-month period. Before DNA extraction, prospective study blood samples were shipped either frozen or at room temperature. Counted from cysteine to phenylalanine, this CDR3 has 16 amino acids. Kept here is only the CDR3 DNA, which spans 48 bases and is read in frame from base 1. From V the trimming removes 0 bases and from J it removes 2 bases, while the gene matches leave 6 bases of the junction unaccounted for. The germline V gene (reference sequence) specifies GTSNPN as CDR1 and SVGIG as CDR2.

The sequence was collected from a man younger than 35 with acute COVID-19. The sequenced sample consisted of PBMCs or T cells enriched from blood (not recorded which). The chain was built from TRBV30 and TRBJ2-3, with 9 middle bases fitting TRBD2. Here is the DNA: TGTGCCTGGAGTGTATCCCTAGCGGGAAACACAGATACGCAGTATTTT. This yields the protein CAWSVSLAGNTDTQYF.